These T cell receptor beta chains were read from a single sample in a study of cytomegalovirus exposure and HLA in healthy donors. The table came from immunoSEQ multiplex PCR; TCRdb's copy has only in-frame clones and leaves some out. Found here are 200,000 to 250,000 clones, 75% of them singletons; the top ten hold 1.8%. The sample taken for sequencing was PBMCs. All receptors derive from a woman aged 25 to 39 in good health and CMV-seronegative. Both conserved end residues are part of each CDR3. The order of the fields is CDR3 length, V gene, J gene, CDR3 protein.

CDR3 length: 18
V gene: TRBV2
J gene: TRBJ1-2
CDR3 protein: CASSERSLSRTVNYGYTF

CDR3 length: 17
V gene: TRBV5-1
J gene: TRBJ1-2
CDR3 protein: CASSPGQVRVANYGYTF

CDR3 length: 15
V gene: TRBV5-5
J gene: TRBJ2-7
CDR3 protein: CASSLYLGSSYEQYF

CDR3 length: 18
V gene: TRBV18
J gene: TRBJ1-2
CDR3 protein: CASSPNLPGQGTIGGYTF

CDR3 length: 14
V gene: TRBV7-9
J gene: TRBJ2-1
CDR3 protein: CASTWGGSYNEQFF

CDR3 length: 18
V gene: TRBV7-8
J gene: TRBJ1-3
CDR3 protein: CAISFRTARVSSGNTIYF

CDR3 length: 15
V gene: TRBV9
J gene: TRBJ1-6
CDR3 protein: CASSVDGRGNSPLHF

CDR3 length: 14
V gene: TRBV14
J gene: TRBJ2-1
CDR3 protein: CASSHGGTYNEQFF

CDR3 length: 15
V gene: TRBV4-1
J gene: TRBJ2-1
CDR3 protein: CASSHGRGSYNEQFF

CDR3 length: 17
V gene: TRBV7-6
J gene: TRBJ2-1
CDR3 protein: CASSLGRAGEGYNEQFF

CDR3 length: 13
V gene: TRBV10-3
J gene: TRBJ2-7
CDR3 protein: CAISVSGGEEQYF

CDR3 length: 19
V gene: TRBV5-1
J gene: TRBJ2-5
CDR3 protein: CASSLARGLAGDVTETQYF

CDR3 length: 12
V gene: TRBV2
J gene: TRBJ1-2
CDR3 protein: CASSDLTDGYTF

CDR3 length: 14
V gene: TRBV15
J gene: TRBJ2-7
CDR3 protein: CATSRGQTGYEQYF

CDR3 length: 13
V gene: TRBV6-5
J gene: TRBJ1-1
CDR3 protein: CASSTPGVSEAFF

CDR3 length: 14
V gene: TRBV6-1
J gene: -
CDR3 protein: CASSDPTGSYEQYF

CDR3 length: 16
V gene: TRBV5-4
J gene: TRBJ2-6
CDR3 protein: CASSLEQDPGANVLTF

CDR3 length: 14
V gene: TRBV11-3
J gene: TRBJ2-3
CDR3 protein: CASSARRVSDTQYF

CDR3 length: 12
V gene: TRBV11-2
J gene: TRBJ2-2
CDR3 protein: CASSSVTGELFF

CDR3 length: 16
V gene: TRBV6-1
J gene: TRBJ2-4
CDR3 protein: CASSAGLAGGENIQYF

CDR3 length: 15
V gene: TRBV28
J gene: TRBJ2-7
CDR3 protein: CASSLGPVVGGEQYF

CDR3 length: 11
V gene: TRBV27
J gene: TRBJ2-7
CDR3 protein: CASSWGQEQYF

CDR3 length: 19
V gene: TRBV11-2
J gene: TRBJ2-6
CDR3 protein: CASSLGSGGQMIGANVLTF

CDR3 length: 13
V gene: TRBV5-1
J gene: TRBJ2-5
CDR3 protein: CASSWTGGETQYF

CDR3 length: 13
V gene: TRBV6-6
J gene: TRBJ1-2
CDR3 protein: CASLLTASSGYTF

CDR3 length: 16
V gene: TRBV19
J gene: TRBJ2-2
CDR3 protein: CASSGLAGGETGELFF

CDR3 length: 13
V gene: TRBV4-1
J gene: TRBJ1-1
CDR3 protein: CASSEAGHTEAFF

CDR3 length: 13
V gene: TRBV19
J gene: TRBJ2-1
CDR3 protein: CASSLSGNNEQFF

CDR3 length: 15
V gene: TRBV5-1
J gene: TRBJ2-3
CDR3 protein: CASSLAEGKTDTQYF

CDR3 length: 19
V gene: TRBV9
J gene: TRBJ2-1
CDR3 protein: CASSHILAGPPSSYNEQFF

CDR3 length: 15
V gene: TRBV5-3
J gene: TRBJ1-2
CDR3 protein: CARTGPLQGRYGYTF

CDR3 length: 15
V gene: TRBV11-1
J gene: TRBJ1-4
CDR3 protein: CASSLSPGSNEKLFF

CDR3 length: 15
V gene: TRBV7-9
J gene: TRBJ1-4
CDR3 protein: CASTENSRVGEKLFF

CDR3 length: 18
V gene: TRBV5-1
J gene: TRBJ1-1
CDR3 protein: CASSLSTGGWSVGTEAFF

CDR3 length: 14
V gene: TRBV9
J gene: TRBJ2-3
CDR3 protein: CASSESGSSDTQYF

CDR3 length: 16
V gene: TRBV30
J gene: TRBJ1-1
CDR3 protein: CAWRGKIGQGNTEAFF

CDR3 length: 15
V gene: TRBV5-6
J gene: TRBJ2-5
CDR3 protein: CASSPISGGAETQYF

CDR3 length: 16
V gene: TRBV2
J gene: TRBJ1-2
CDR3 protein: CASSAGTGTSLRGYTF

CDR3 length: 14
V gene: TRBV5-4
J gene: TRBJ1-2
CDR3 protein: CASSMTGGDYGYTF

CDR3 length: 19
V gene: TRBV7-9
J gene: TRBJ2-7
CDR3 protein: CASSPLGGTSGGGPYEQYF

CDR3 length: 18
V gene: TRBV27
J gene: TRBJ2-5
CDR3 protein: CASSSPRVGWTSPETQYF

CDR3 length: 15
V gene: TRBV5-8
J gene: TRBJ1-1
CDR3 protein: CASTRGRGMNTEAFF